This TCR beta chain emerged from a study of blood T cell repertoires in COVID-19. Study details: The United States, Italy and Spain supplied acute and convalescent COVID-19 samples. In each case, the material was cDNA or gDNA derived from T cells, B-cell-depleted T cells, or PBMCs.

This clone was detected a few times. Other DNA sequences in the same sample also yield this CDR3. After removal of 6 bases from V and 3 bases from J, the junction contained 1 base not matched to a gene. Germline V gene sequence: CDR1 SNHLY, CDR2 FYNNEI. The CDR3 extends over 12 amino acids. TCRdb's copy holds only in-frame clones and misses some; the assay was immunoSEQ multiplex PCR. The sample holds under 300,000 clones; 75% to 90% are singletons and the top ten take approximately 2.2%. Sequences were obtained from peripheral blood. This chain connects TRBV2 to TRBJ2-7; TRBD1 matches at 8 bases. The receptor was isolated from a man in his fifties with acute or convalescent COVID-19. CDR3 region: CASSGTGYEQYF. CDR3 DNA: TGTGCCAGCAGCGGGACAGGCTACGAGCAGTACTTC.